This TCR beta chain emerged from a study of shared clonotypes between healthy human individuals. Study information: In total, the donors were two women and three men aged 18 to 49.

Produced via immunoSEQ multiplex PCR; TCRdb's table is partial and in-frame only. The table records 2 million or so clones, 90% to 95% of them present only once. This CDR3 region has 16 residues. CDR1 and CDR2 from the germline V gene are ENHRY and SYGVKD. J gave up 10 bases and V 5 bases, and 13 bases lay outside the gene matches. This chain connects TRBV10-3 to TRBJ2-1; 11 nucleotides match TRBD1. The sequence derives from a man aged 18 to 35 in good health. Sample: naive CD4+ T cells sorted from blood. Subset meaning: CD45RA+ positively selected. Here the CDR3 reads CAISRSTGTGGFEQFF. DNA for the CDR3: TGTGCCATCAGTCGATCGACCGGGACAGGGGGTTTCGAGCAGTTCTTC.